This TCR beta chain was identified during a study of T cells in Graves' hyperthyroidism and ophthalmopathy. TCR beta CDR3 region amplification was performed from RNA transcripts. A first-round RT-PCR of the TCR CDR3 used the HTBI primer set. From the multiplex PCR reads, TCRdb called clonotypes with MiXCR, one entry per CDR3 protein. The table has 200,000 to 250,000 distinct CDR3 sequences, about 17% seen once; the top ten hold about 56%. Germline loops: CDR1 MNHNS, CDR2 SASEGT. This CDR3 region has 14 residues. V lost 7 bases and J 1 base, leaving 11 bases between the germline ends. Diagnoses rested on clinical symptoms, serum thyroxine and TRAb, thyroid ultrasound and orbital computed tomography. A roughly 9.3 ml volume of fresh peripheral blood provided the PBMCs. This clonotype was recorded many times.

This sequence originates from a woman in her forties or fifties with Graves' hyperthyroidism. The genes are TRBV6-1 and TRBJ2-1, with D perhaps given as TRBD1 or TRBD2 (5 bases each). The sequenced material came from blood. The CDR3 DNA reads TGTGCCAGCAAGGGGCGCGGGTCCTACAATGAGCAGTTCTTC. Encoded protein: CASKGRGSYNEQFF.